Presented here are 26 T cell receptor beta chains from one specimen sequenced in a study of human T cells and chemical hapten exposure. Time point described: pre-sensitization, week 0. Described treatment: therapeutic diphenylcyclopropenone sensitization with weekly scalp DPC. Each CDR3 protein is one row after TCRdb ran MiXCR on the RACE reads. This table has some 330,000 distinct CDR3 sequences, about 5% appearing once. Specimen: whole blood, collected in connection with sensitization to the hapten diphenylcyclopropenone (DPC). The origin of the receptors is a woman under 30 with alopecia areata. Some clones in this sample may be carry-over from other donors' samples.

This clonotype was seen a few times. This chain links TRBV12-5 with TRBJ2-5; D gene ambiguous. V was pared by 1 base and J by 5 bases, with 5 bases between. Germline CDR1 and CDR2: LGHNT and FRNRAP. The CDR3 sequence is 12 residues long. The CDR3 loop reads CASGLEQETQYF. Here the CDR3 DNA reads TGTGCTAGTGGTTTGGAGCAGGAGACCCAGTACTTC.

The chain's CDR3 is CSVPGFNTEAFF. CDR3 coding DNA: TGCAGCGTCCCAGGGTTTAACACTGAAGCTTTCTTT. The rearrangement links TRBV29-1 to TRBJ1-1; maybe TRBD1 (5 bases). Germline loops: CDR1 SQVTM, CDR2 ANQGSEA. The CDR3 has 12 amino acids. The V end lost 6 bases, the J end lost 2 bases, and 10 bases lay between the germline ends.

The sample holds a few counts of this clonotype. V usage is TRBV6-1 and J usage is TRBJ2-7; 7 bases are a match to TRBD1. The J segment lost 2 bases and the V segment lost 4 bases, leaving 5 bases of the junction unmatched. Germline V CDR1 and CDR2: MNHNS, SASEGT. This CDR3 contains 14 residues. In nucleotides, the CDR3 is TGTGCCAGCAGTGGGACAGGTCAGCCCTACGAGCAGTACTTC. It translates to CASSGTGQPYEQYF.

For this clonotype: The missing conserved phenylalanine or tryptophan at the end of this CDR3 makes a read error likely. The J gene is TRBJ2-4, the V gene TRBV5-1, with 8 bases that match TRBD1. With V trimmed by 0 bases and J by 8 bases, 7 bases remained unmatched. From germline, CDR1 is SGHRS and CDR2 YFSETQ. The CDR3 extends over 15 amino acids. This chain's CDR3 is CASSLATGGRDIQYL. In DNA form, the CDR3 reads TGCGCCAGCAGCTTGGCAACAGGGGGTCGGGACATTCAGTACCTC.

This clonotype was recorded many times. This sequence joins TRBV10-2 and TRBJ1-5; no clear D gene. Trimming removed 8 bases from V and 4 bases from J, with 12 bases in between. Germline V lookup: CDR1 WSHSY, CDR2 SAAADI. The CDR3 has 13 residues. The CDR3 sequence: CASGRSMNQPQHF. In DNA, the CDR3 is TGCGCCAGCGGAAGGAGTATGAATCAGCCCCAGCATTTT.

The chain uses TRBV6-5 and TRBJ1-2, with 9 bases identical to TRBD1. The CDR3 runs 13 residues. With 6 bases clipped from V and 6 bases from J, the junction kept 5 bases outside the gene matches. CDR1 and CDR2 from the germline V gene are MNHEY and SVGAGI. DNA for the CDR3: TGTGCCAGCAGACGGACAGGGGCTCATGGCTACACCTTC. Translation: CASRRTGAHGYTF.

The gene calls are TRBV28 and TRBJ2-7; TRBD2 is a possible D gene (6 bases). CDR3 size: 14 residues. The germline gives CDR1 MDHEN, CDR2 SYDVKM. Between the trimmed V and J ends, which lost 8 bases and 9 bases, there was a span of 23 bases. In DNA form, the CDR3 reads TGTGCCAGCTCAAAAGGGGATTTCCGGGAGTTGCAGTACTTC. Its translation is CASSKGDFRELQYF.

The V gene is TRBV2, the J gene TRBJ2-7; D is perhaps TRBD1 (6 bases). Trimming stripped 7 bases from V and 3 bases from J, with 19 bases between. Looked up from germline, CDR1 is SNHLY and CDR2 is FYNNEI. This CDR3 comprises 15 residues. The CDR3 nucleotides are TGTGCCAGCAACCCCGAGGGACCAGGGGTCTACGAGCAGTACTTC. Residues: CASNPEGPGVYEQYF.

V gene TRBV28 combines with J gene TRBJ2-1; no clear D gene. The CDR3 has 17 residues. Trimming took 1 base from V and 0 from J, leaving 13 bases between them. CDR1 and CDR2 (germline): MDHEN, SYDVKM. The CDR3 is CASSLSRITSSYNEQFF. In DNA form, the CDR3 reads TGTGCCAGCAGTTTATCCCGGATTACGAGCTCCTACAATGAGCAGTTCTTC.

J is TRBJ1-2 and V is TRBV20-1, with TRBD1 identical over 7 bases. V dropped 1 base and J dropped 2; count of bases not matched to a gene: 7. Germline V gives CDR1 DFQATT, CDR2 SNEGSKA (reference sequence). The CDR3 covers 15 residues. CDR3 region: CSARVQDRRNYGYTF. The CDR3 DNA reads as TGCAGTGCTAGAGTGCAGGACAGGAGAAACTATGGCTACACCTTC.

This clonotype was seen only a few times. The chain recombines TRBV27 with TRBJ2-7; D perhaps matches TRBD1 (6 bases). Trimming took 6 bases from V and 0 from J, leaving 15 bases between them. Germline loops: CDR1 MNHEY, CDR2 SMNVEV (reference sequence). CDR3 length equals 15 residues. In DNA form, the CDR3 reads TGTGCCAGCAGAGTAGGCGACAGGAGCTCCTACGAGCAGTACTTC. Encoded protein: CASRVGDRSSYEQYF.

This clonotype occurred a few times. This sequence joins TRBV6-5 and TRBJ2-3, with 8 bases matching TRBD1. Germline V gene data show CDR1 as MNHEY and CDR2 as SVGAGI. Trimming took 7 bases from V and 5 from J; bases not matched to a gene: 5. The CDR3 is 13 amino acids. The CDR3, as DNA: TGTGCCAGCACCAGGGGGCCGAGAGATACGCAGTATTTT. Its protein product is CASTRGPRDTQYF.

V usage is TRBV6-2 or TRBV6-3 and J usage is TRBJ2-7; maybe TRBD1 (6 bases). Deletions cut 9 bases from V and 2 bases from J, with 11 bases between. The CDR3 is made up of 12 amino acids. Germline V CDR1 and CDR2: MNHEY, SVGEGT. CDR3 protein: CASRGQTYEQYF. CDR3 nucleotides: TGTGCCAGTCGAGGACAGACCTACGAGCAGTACTTC.

This clonotype has a count of ten or more. The gene calls are TRBV4-3 and TRBJ2-6; D call uncertain. Germline CDR1 LGHNA, CDR2 YSLEER. The CDR3 is 18 residues long. The V end was cut by 0 bases, the J end by 0 bases, with 12 bases between. The CDR3 nucleotides are TGCGCCAGCAGCCAAGACGTAAAAGGCAACTCTGGGGCCAACGTCCTGACTTTC. Residues: CASSQDVKGNSGANVLTF.

V and J are TRBV4-2 and TRBJ2-7; 7 bases map to TRBD1. Losses at the gene ends were 6 bases for V and 3 bases for J; bases not matched to a gene: 8. CDR1 is LGHNA and CDR2 is YNFKEQ in the germline V gene. The CDR3 totals 14 residues. CDR3 coding DNA: TGTGCCAGCAGTGGGGACAGCGTCCTCTACGAGCAGTACTTC. Its protein product is CASSGDSVLYEQYF.

This clonotype was counted many times. The V call is TRBV6-2 or TRBV6-3, the J call TRBJ1-5, with D maybe TRBD1 (5 bases). Germline CDR1 reads MNHEY; CDR2 reads SVGEGT. This CDR3 is 14 amino acids long. Between the trimmed V and J ends, which lost 6 bases and 6 bases, there was a span of 15 bases. The CDR3 reads CASRRQGQGQPQHF. The CDR3 coding sequence is TGTGCCAGCAGACGTCAGGGCCAGGGTCAGCCCCAGCATTTT.

V and J are TRBV7-2 and TRBJ1-2, with no clear D. Looked up from germline, CDR1 is SGHTA and CDR2 is FQGNSA. The ends were cut back, 1 base at V and 7 bases at J, with 10 bases in the middle. This CDR3 spans 13 amino acids. The CDR3 here is CASSLVLSRGYTF. The CDR3 nucleotides are TGTGCCAGCAGCTTAGTTTTATCACGTGGCTACACCTTC.

The table lists this clonotype with many counts. CDR3 region: CSVAAGERGPEAFF. The CDR3 DNA follows: TGCAGCGTTGCCGCTGGGGAAAGGGGCCCTGAAGCTTTCTTT. The rearrangement links TRBV29-1 to TRBJ1-1, with a weak D call TRBD1 (5 bases). Germline V gene lookup returns CDR1 SQVTM and CDR2 ANQGSEA. There are 14 residues in the CDR3. Deletions cut 4 bases from V and 6 bases from J, with 18 bases between.

The V call is TRBV5-1, the J call TRBJ2-3; D gene unclear. CDR1 and CDR2 from the germline V gene are SGHRS and YFSETQ. V was shortened by 1 base and J by 0 bases, with 15 bases between the two germline ends. The CDR3 covers 17 residues. The CDR3 nucleotides read TGCGCCAGCAGCTTGAATGTAGGACCTACTAGCACAGATACGCAGTATTTT. Its translation is CASSLNVGPTSTDTQYF.

This clonotype has ten or more counts. The chain carries TRBV20-1 and TRBJ2-7; TRBD2 aligns across 10 bases. With 6 bases clipped from V and 3 bases from J, the junction kept 5 bases outside the gene matches. The CDR3 totals 13 residues. CDR1 and CDR2 (germline): DFQATT, SNEGSKA (reference sequence). As DNA, the CDR3 is TGCAGTGCCCGGACTAGCGGTGTCTACGAGCAGTACTTC. The encoded protein is CSARTSGVYEQYF.

This clonotype appeared a few times. This chain uses TRBV25-1 with TRBJ2-1; unclear D gene. Trimming removed 2 bases from V and 3 bases from J, with 2 bases in between. The length of the CDR3 is 12 residues. Per germline, CDR1 MGHDK and CDR2 SYGVNS. The CDR3 spells CASSESYNEQFF. The CDR3 DNA follows: TGTGCCAGCAGTGAAAGCTACAATGAGCAGTTCTTC.

The chain carries TRBV7-9 and TRBJ1-5; D unresolved. CDR3 length: 12 residues. The germline CDR1 and CDR2 sequences are SEHNR and FQNEAQ (reference sequence). Between the trimmed V and J ends, which lost 5 bases and 9 bases, there was a span of 11 bases. The CDR3 bases are TGTGCCAGCAGCCGGGAGCTGGGGCCCCAGCATTTT. Protein sequence: CASSRELGPQHF.

This clonotype was counted only a few times. The V gene is TRBV27, the J gene TRBJ2-6; TRBD2 aligns across 7 bases. Looked up from germline, CDR1 is MNHEY and CDR2 is SMNVEV (reference sequence). The CDR3 totals 23 residues. Trimming took 0 bases from V and 0 from J; bases not matched to a gene: 20. CDR3 bases: TGTGCCAGCAGTTTATCCTCTTGGCGGGGGTCGCAGCCGCCTAACTCTGGGGCCAACGTCCTGACTTTC. Residues: CASSLSSWRGSQPPNSGANVLTF.

This clonotype was seen ten or more times. This chain joins TRBV3-1 and TRBJ1-2; D gene ambiguous. Trimming cost V 0 bases and J 7 bases, with 15 bases left between them. CDR3 length: 15 residues. The V gene's germline CDR1 is LGHDT and CDR2 YNNKEL (reference sequence). As DNA, the CDR3 is TGTGCCAGCAGCCAAGAACCCTATTGGACGGCTGGCTACACCTTC. Translated: CASSQEPYWTAGYTF.

This clonotype was seen more than once but under ten times. The genes are TRBV5-6 and TRBJ1-3; TRBD1 is a possible D gene (5 bases). The V gene's germline CDR1 is SGHDT and CDR2 YYEEEE. CDR3 length: 14 amino acids. The germline V and J ends were trimmed by 2 bases and 4 bases, with 10 bases remaining between them. The CDR3 loop is CASSFGGGGNTIYF. The CDR3 DNA sequence: TGTGCCAGCAGCTTTGGCGGGGGAGGAAACACCATATATTTT.

This clonotype has a handful of counts. This chain uses TRBV18 with TRBJ1-6, with D hard to call. Germline V lookup: CDR1 KGHSH, CDR2 LQKENI. The CDR3 length is 15 residues. V dropped 6 bases and J dropped 6 bases, with 15 bases sitting between them. In DNA, the CDR3 is TGTGCCAGCTCTCTAAATGTTCAGGCTAATTCACCCCTCCACTTT. Translated: CASSLNVQANSPLHF.